The following is a TCR beta chain sequence with its context. MiXCR was run by TCRdb on the RT-PCR reads, yielding one entry per CDR3 protein. The top ten clones hold roughly 52% of a sample with some 150,000 distinct CDR3 sequences, over 30% of them seen once. The source of the sample is a study of patients and donors after allogeneic stem cell transplantation. Source material: blood, either unsorted or a sorted T cell fraction (not recorded which). The origin of this receptor is a human donor who was either an allogeneic HSCT recipient or a stem cell or donor lymphocyte infusion donor (not recorded which). It is not recorded whose cells these are; they may come from a transplant donor.

Here the CDR3 reads CASSRFRDSSYEQYF. In nucleotides, the CDR3 is TGTGCCAGCAGCCGATTCCGGGACAGCTCCTACGAGCAGTACTTC. The rearrangement links TRBV14 to TRBJ2-7; 7 nucleotides align to TRBD1. The CDR3 spans 15 residues. The germline CDR1 and CDR2 sequences are SGHDN and FVKESK. Trimming took 4 bases from V and 0 from J; bases not matched to a gene: 6.